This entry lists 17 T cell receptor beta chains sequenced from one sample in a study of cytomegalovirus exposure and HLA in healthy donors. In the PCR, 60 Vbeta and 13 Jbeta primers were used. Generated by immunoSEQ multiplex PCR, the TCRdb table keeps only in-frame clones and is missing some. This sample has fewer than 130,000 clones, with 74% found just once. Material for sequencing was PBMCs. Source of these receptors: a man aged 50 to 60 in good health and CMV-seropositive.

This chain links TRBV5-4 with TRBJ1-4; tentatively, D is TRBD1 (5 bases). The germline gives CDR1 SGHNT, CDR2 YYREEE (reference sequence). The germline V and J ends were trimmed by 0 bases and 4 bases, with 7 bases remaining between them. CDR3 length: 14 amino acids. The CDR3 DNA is TGTGCCAGCAGCTTGGAACAGGATAATGAAAAACTGTTTTTT. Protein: CASSLEQDNEKLFF.

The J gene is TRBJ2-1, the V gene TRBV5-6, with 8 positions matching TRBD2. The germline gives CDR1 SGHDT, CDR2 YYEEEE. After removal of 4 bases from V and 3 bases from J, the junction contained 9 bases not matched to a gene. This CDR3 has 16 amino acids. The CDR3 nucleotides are TGTGCCAGCAGCAGAAAGCGGGAGTCGGGCTACAATGAGCAGTTCTTC. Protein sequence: CASSRKRESGYNEQFF.

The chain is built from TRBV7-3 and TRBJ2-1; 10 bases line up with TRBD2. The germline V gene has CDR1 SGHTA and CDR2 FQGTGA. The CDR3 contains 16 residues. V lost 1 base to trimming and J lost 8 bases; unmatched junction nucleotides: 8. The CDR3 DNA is TGTGCCAGCAGCTTAAAATTTGCTAGCGGGGGCTATGAGCAGTTCTTC. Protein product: CASSLKFASGGYEQFF.

This chain's CDR3 is CASSFPPNTQETQYF. In DNA, the CDR3 is TGTGCCAGCAGCTTCCCTCCGAATACTCAAGAGACCCAGTACTTC. V and J are TRBV7-2 and TRBJ2-5; no clear D. Between the trimmed V and J ends, which lost 3 bases and 2 bases, there was a span of 13 bases. Germline V gene sequence: CDR1 SGHTA, CDR2 FQGNSA. CDR3 size: 15 residues.

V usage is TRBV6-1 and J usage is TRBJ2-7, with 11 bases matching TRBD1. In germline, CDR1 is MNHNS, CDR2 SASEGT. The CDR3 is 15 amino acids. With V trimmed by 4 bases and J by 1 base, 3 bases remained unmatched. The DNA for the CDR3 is TGTGCCAGCAGTGCGGGACAGGGGGGTTCCTACGAGCAGTACTTC. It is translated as CASSAGQGGSYEQYF.

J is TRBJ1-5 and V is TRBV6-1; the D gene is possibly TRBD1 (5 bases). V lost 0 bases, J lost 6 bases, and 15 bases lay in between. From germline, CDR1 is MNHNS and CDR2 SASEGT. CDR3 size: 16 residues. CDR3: CASSEALNLGVQPQHF. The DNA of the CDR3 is TGTGCCAGCAGTGAAGCCCTGAACTTAGGGGTTCAGCCCCAGCATTTT.

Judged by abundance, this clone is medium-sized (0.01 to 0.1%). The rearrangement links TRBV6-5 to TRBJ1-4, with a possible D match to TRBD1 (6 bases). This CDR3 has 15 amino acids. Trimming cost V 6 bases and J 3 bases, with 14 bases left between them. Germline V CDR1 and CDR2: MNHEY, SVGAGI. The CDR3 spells CASRKTQGANEKLFF. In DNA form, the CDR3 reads TGTGCCAGCAGAAAGACACAGGGAGCTAATGAAAAACTGTTTTTT.

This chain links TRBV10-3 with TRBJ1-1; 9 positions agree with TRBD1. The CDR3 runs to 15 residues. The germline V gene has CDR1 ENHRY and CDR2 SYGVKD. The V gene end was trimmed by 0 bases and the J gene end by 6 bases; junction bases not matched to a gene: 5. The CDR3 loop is CAISESQGANPEAFF. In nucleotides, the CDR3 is TGTGCCATCAGTGAGTCACAGGGGGCTAACCCTGAAGCTTTCTTT.

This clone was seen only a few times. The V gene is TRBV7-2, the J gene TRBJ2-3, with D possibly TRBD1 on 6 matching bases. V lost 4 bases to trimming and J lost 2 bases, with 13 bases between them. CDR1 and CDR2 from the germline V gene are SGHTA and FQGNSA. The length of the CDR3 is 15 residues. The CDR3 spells CASSSQGGFTDTQYF. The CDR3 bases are TGTGCCAGCAGCTCACAGGGTGGTTTCACAGATACGCAGTATTTT.

CDR3 residues: CASSLQGASYEQYF. The CDR3 nucleotides are TGTGCCAGCAGCTTACAGGGGGCCTCCTACGAGCAGTACTTC. The rearrangement uses TRBV5-4 and TRBJ2-7, with TRBD1 matching over 9 bases. The CDR3 contains 14 residues. Germline-derived CDR1 and CDR2 are SGHNT and YYREEE (reference sequence). V dropped 2 bases and J dropped 0; count of bases not matched to a gene: 0.

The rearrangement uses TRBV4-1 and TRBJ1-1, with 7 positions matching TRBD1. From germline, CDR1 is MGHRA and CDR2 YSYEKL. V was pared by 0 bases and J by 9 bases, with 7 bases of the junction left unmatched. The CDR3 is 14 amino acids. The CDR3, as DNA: TGCGCCAGCAGCCAAGAAGCTAGGACAGGTAAAGCTTTCTTT. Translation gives CASSQEARTGKAFF.

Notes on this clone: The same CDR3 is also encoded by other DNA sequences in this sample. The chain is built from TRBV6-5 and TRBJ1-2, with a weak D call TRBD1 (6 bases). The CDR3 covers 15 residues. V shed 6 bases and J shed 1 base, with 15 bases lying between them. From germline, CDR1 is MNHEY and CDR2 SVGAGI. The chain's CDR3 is CASSLGQKSNYGYTF. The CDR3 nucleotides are TGTGCCAGCAGCTTAGGACAGAAGAGTAACTATGGCTACACCTTC.

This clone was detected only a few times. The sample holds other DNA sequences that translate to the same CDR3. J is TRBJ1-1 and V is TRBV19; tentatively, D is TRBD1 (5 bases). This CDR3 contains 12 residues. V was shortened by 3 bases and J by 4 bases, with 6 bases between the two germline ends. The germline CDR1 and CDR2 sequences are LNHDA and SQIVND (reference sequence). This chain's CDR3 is CASSMGGTEAFF. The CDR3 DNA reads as TGTGCCAGTAGTATGGGGGGCACTGAAGCTTTCTTT.

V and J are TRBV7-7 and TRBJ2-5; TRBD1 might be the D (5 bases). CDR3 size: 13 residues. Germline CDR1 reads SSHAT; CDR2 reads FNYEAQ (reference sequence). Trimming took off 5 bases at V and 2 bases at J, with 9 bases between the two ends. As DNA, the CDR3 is TGTGCCAGCAGCACGAGACAGCAAGAGACCCAGTACTTC. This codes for CASSTRQQETQYF.

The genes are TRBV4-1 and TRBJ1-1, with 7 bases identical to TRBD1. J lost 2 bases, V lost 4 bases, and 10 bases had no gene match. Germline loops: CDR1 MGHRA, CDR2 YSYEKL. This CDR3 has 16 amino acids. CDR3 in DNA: TGCGCCAGCAGCCTCCTGACAGGGACCCATAACACTGAAGCTTTCTTT. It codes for CASSLLTGTHNTEAFF.

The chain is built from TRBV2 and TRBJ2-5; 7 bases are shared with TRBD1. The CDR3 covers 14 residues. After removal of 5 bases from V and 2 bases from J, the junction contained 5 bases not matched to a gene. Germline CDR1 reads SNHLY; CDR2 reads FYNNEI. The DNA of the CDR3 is TGTGCCAGCAGTCCTCGGACAGGTCAAGAGACCCAGTACTTC. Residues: CASSPRTGQETQYF.

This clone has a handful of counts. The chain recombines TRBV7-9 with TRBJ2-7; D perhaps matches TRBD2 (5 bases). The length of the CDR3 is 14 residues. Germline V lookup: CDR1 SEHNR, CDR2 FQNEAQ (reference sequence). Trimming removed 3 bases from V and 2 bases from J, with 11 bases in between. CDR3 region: CASSLAGLTYEQYF. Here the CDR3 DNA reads TGTGCCAGCAGCTTGGCAGGACTTACCTACGAGCAGTACTTC.